The sequence of this TCR beta chain was determined in a study of Ad26.COV2.S vaccination and SARS-CoV-2 variants. The wider study: The COV1001 Ad26.COV2.S trial arm included the donor. Intramuscular Ad26.COV2.S at 5x10^10 or 1x10^11 viral particles.

CDR3 length: 16 amino acids. Germline trimming cut 6 bases from V and 6 bases from J; bases unmatched to any gene: 10. Germline CDR1 reads LNHDA; CDR2 reads SQIVND (reference sequence). Treatment meaning: roughly 20 received Ad26.COV2.S at low or high dose, single or two shots; about 5 received placebo; per-sample allocation not given. The investigators took samples on day 63 after the first vaccine or placebo injection. Ad26 vector vaccine expressed Wuhan-strain SARS-CoV-2 spike. Generated by immunoSEQ multiplex PCR, the TCRdb table keeps only in-frame clones and is missing some. The sample has roughly 350,000 clones; 80% to 90% are singletons.

Sequenced material: peripheral blood, taken in a trial of Ad26.COV2.S vaccine versus placebo. This sequence was found in a person aged 18-60 years who received the Ad26.COV2.S COVID-19 vaccine or a placebo. The genes are TRBV19 and TRBJ1-4; TRBD1 agrees at 10 bases. The CDR3 sequence is CASSQLPGQGYEKLFF. CDR3 nucleotides: TGTGCCAGTAGCCAATTGCCGGGACAGGGGTATGAAAAACTGTTTTTT. Supplemented by reference TRBV19 and TRBJ1-4, the full variable domain reads DGGITQSPKYLFRKEGQNVTLSCEQNLNHDAMYWYRQDPGQGLRLIYYSQIVNDFQKGDIAEGYSVSREKKESFPLTVTSAQKNPTAFYLCASSQLPGQGYEKLFFGSGTQLSVL.